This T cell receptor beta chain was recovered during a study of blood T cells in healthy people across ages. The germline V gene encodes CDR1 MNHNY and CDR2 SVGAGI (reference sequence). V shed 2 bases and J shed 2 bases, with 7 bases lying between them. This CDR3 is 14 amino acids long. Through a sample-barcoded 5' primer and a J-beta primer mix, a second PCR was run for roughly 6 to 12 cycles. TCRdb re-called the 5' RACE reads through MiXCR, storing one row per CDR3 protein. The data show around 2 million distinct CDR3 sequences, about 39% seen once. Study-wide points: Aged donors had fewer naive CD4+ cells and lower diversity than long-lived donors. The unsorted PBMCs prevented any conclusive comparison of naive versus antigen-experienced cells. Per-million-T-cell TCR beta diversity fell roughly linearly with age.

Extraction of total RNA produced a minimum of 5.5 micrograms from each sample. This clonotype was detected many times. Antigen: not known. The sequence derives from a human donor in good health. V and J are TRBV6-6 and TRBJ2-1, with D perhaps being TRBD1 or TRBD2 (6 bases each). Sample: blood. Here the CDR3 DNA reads TGTGCCAGCAGTTACGGGGGGCCCTACAATGAGCAGTTCTTC. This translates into CASSYGGPYNEQFF.